This T cell receptor beta chain is from a study of blood T cell repertoires in COVID-19. Study summary: Sources were T cells, B-cell-depleted T cells, or PBMCs; the material itself was cDNA or gDNA.

In the study's own analysis: Using reference gene primer amplification, nucleated cell counts were estimated. Generated by immunoSEQ multiplex PCR, the TCRdb table keeps only in-frame clones and is missing some. V and J calls and clone size are given by that table; D and trimming were obtained from the DNA. The sample gives over 300,000 clones, over 75% of which show up once; around 2.1% is in the top ten. Everyone who took part was 18 to 89 years old, and they came from about two dozen US areas. In Cohort 3, a recovered donor had either two negative PCRs, clearance, or symptom resolution. Unmatched junction bases numbered 8, after V lost 4 bases and J lost 3 bases. Germline V lookup: CDR1 SGDLS, CDR2 YYNGEE. The CDR3 totals 15 residues.

The V call is TRBV9, the J call TRBJ1-2, with TRBD1 matching over 8 bases. Input material: PBMCs or T cells enriched from blood (not recorded which). The source is a man aged 30 to 45 who had recovered from COVID-19. In DNA form, the CDR3 reads TGTGCCAGCAGCCCGTCGGGACAGGCCGACTATGGCTACACCTTC. This codes for CASSPSGQADYGYTF. Using reference TRBV9 and TRBJ1-2 for the parts outside the CDR3, the full variable domain is DSGVTQTPKHLITATGQRVTLRCSPRSGDLSVYWYQQSLDQGLQFLIQYYNGEERAKGNILERFSAQQFPDLHSELNLSSLELGDSALYFCASSPSGQADYGYTFGSGTRLTVV.